Listed below are T cell receptor beta chains from one sample, sequenced in a study of vaccination effects on CD4 cells after COVID-19. No cognate antigen is known for these TCRs. TCRdb's table, derived via immunoSEQ multiplex PCR, lists solely in-frame clones and lacks some. The profile shows tens of thousands of clones, approximately 70% of them singletons. The source was CD4+ T cells from PBMCs cultured with HCoV-OC43 spike peptides, collected before COVID-19 vaccination. These TCRs come from a human donor who received a COVID-19 vaccine. Both conserved end residues are trimmed from each CDR3.

v_call: TRBV30; cdr3_aa: AGQGPKPVNTIY
v_call: TRBV5-1; cdr3_aa: ASSLQGSRTDTQY
v_call: TRBV6-5; cdr3_aa: ASSYEGDYGYT
v_call: TRBV19; cdr3_aa: ASSMKPGLNTGELF
v_call: TRBV6-2/TRBV6-3; cdr3_aa: ASSYYFGGNQPQH
v_call: TRBV2; cdr3_aa: ASTLNRGLSNEQF
v_call: TRBV7-9; cdr3_aa: ASSSPALAGAETQY
v_call: TRBV5-1; cdr3_aa: ASSLGGATNEKLF
v_call: TRBV24-1; cdr3_aa: ATSDWTASTDTQY
v_call: TRBV18; cdr3_aa: ASSDRGVISNQPQH
v_call: TRBV9; cdr3_aa: ASSESEGLARTNTGELF
v_call: TRBV28; cdr3_aa: ASSSRTGGYT
v_call: TRBV24-1; cdr3_aa: ATSDSGTGNEKLF
v_call: TRBV5-6; cdr3_aa: ASSTPGSTEAF
v_call: TRBV9; cdr3_aa: ASSVQPALYTDTQY
v_call: TRBV5-1; cdr3_aa: ASSLFDPAGGELF
v_call: TRBV7-2; cdr3_aa: ASSLSGTVNNEQF
v_call: TRBV27; cdr3_aa: ASSSPTLTLKNSPLH
v_call: TRBV5-1; cdr3_aa: ASSLAQGVTEAF
v_call: TRBV2; cdr3_aa: ASSVGTVGQPQH
v_call: TRBV24-1; cdr3_aa: ATSDSSGGASNEQF
v_call: TRBV5-4; cdr3_aa: ASSSDGTGGTRNIQY
v_call: TRBV5-7; cdr3_aa: ASSSVIDNTMNTEAF
v_call: TRBV12-3/TRBV12-4; cdr3_aa: ASRGGGDTQY
v_call: TRBV12-3/TRBV12-4; cdr3_aa: ASSFYVTGELF
v_call: TRBV19; cdr3_aa: ASSLAGGTGELF
v_call: TRBV28; cdr3_aa: ASEDPGQQETQY
v_call: TRBV3-1/TRBV3-2; cdr3_aa: ASSLTGSGNTIY
v_call: TRBV2; cdr3_aa: ASSVLNPGGPAKNIQY
v_call: TRBV9; cdr3_aa: ASSVGDSLTGELF
v_call: TRBV28; cdr3_aa: ASGLDGRDYGYT
v_call: TRBV9; cdr3_aa: ASSRTEDGVSTDTQY
v_call: TRBV19; cdr3_aa: ASTESSGNTIY
v_call: TRBV7-2; cdr3_aa: ASSSTGAGELF
v_call: TRBV4-1; cdr3_aa: ASSRENQETQY
v_call: TRBV7-8; cdr3_aa: ASSFLGWGAQSNSPLH
v_call: TRBV18; cdr3_aa: ASSPVSGDYTGELF
v_call: TRBV6-1; cdr3_aa: ASSEGIGLAANTEAF
v_call: TRBV5-1; cdr3_aa: ASSLAPGQGEDGYT
v_call: TRBV2; cdr3_aa: ASKAGFSYGYT
v_call: TRBV5-1; cdr3_aa: ASSLLPGNQPQH
v_call: TRBV9; cdr3_aa: ASSPRLAGGPPDTQY
v_call: TRBV4-3; cdr3_aa: ASSQEGGLGETQY
v_call: TRBV9; cdr3_aa: ASSRGGTGYNEQF
v_call: TRBV30; cdr3_aa: AWSNSPTGELF
v_call: TRBV20-1; cdr3_aa: SASRQGFFTEAF
v_call: TRBV5-4; cdr3_aa: ASSLAMGQGGT
v_call: TRBV7-2; cdr3_aa: ASSLQAGGVEDTQY
v_call: TRBV5-5; cdr3_aa: ASSLGQGIYGYT
v_call: TRBV24-1; cdr3_aa: ATSDLIDTQY
v_call: TRBV24-1; cdr3_aa: ATSDYGSGYT